What follows are 28 T cell receptor beta chains derived from one specimen sequenced in a study of cytomegalovirus exposure and HLA in healthy donors. PCR involved 60 Vbeta and 13 Jbeta primers. The assay was immunoSEQ multiplex PCR, and TCRdb's table has in-frame clones only and misses some. The table has 90,000 to 150,000 clones, approximately 76% seen once. Sequenced: PBMCs. Receptors were obtained from a man in his fifties or sixties in good health and CMV-seropositive.

The chain joins TRBV6-5 to TRBJ1-1; tentatively, D is TRBD1 (6 bases). Trimming pared 5 bases from V and 1 base from J, leaving 14 bases between. Germline assignment: CDR1 MNHEY and CDR2 SVGAGI. This CDR3 is 15 amino acids long. In nucleotides, the CDR3 is TGTGCCAGCAGTCCTCCGGGACAAACGAACACTGAAGCTTTCTTT. Its translation is CASSPPGQTNTEAFF.

The rearrangement joins TRBV29-1 to TRBJ1-2, with TRBD1 as a possible D gene (5 bases). The germline CDR1 and CDR2 sequences are SQVTM and ANQGSEA. This CDR3 is built from 13 residues. Trimming pared 7 bases from V and 0 bases from J, leaving 12 bases between. The CDR3 reads CSAVDRTNYGYTF. The DNA of the CDR3 is TGCAGCGCCGTCGACAGAACTAACTATGGCTACACCTTC.

As regards this clone: At one of its ends the junction is not consistent with the germline gene, which may arise from a read error. This CDR3 is also generated by other DNA sequences in the sample. The V and J genes are TRBV6-5 and TRBJ2-5; 8 bases line up with TRBD1. Germline CDR1 reads MNHEY; CDR2 reads SVGAGI. The CDR3 is made up of 14 amino acids. The CDR3 spells CASLGTGGQETQYF. For the CDR3, the DNA is TGTGCCAGCCTGGGGACAGGAGGACAAGAAACCCAGTACTTC.

The chain recombines TRBV13 with TRBJ1-1; maybe TRBD1 (5 bases). The V gene lost 5 bases and the J gene lost 2 bases, with 9 bases spanning the gap. CDR1 and CDR2 (germline): PRHDT, FYEKMQ (reference sequence). The CDR3 is 13 residues long. CDR3 nucleotide sequence: TGTGCCAGCAGCATGGACATCAACACTGAAGCTTTCTTT. Translated: CASSMDINTEAFF.

This chain connects TRBV11-2 to TRBJ2-7, with D possibly being TRBD1 (6 bases). Germline CDR1 SGHAT, CDR2 FQNNGV. The CDR3 is made up of 15 amino acids. V shed 1 base and J shed 0 bases, with 10 bases lying between them. As DNA, the CDR3 is TGTGCCAGCAGCTTAGTCACAGGGAGCTCCTACGAGCAGTACTTC. Translating gives CASSLVTGSSYEQYF.

The chain uses TRBV19 and TRBJ2-7; a possible D gene is TRBD1 (6 bases). Trimming took 5 bases from V and 9 from J, leaving 17 bases between them. The CDR3 spans 13 residues. Germline V CDR1 and CDR2: LNHDA, SQIVND (reference sequence). CDR3 in DNA: TGTGCCAGTAGTCCCCTCCAGGGGTCCGGGCAGTACTTC. Amino acids: CASSPLQGSGQYF.

The chain has TRBV7-2 and TRBJ2-1, with TRBD2 matching 14 bases. V shed 2 bases, J shed 9 bases, and the junction held 6 bases outside the gene matches. The germline gives CDR1 SGHTA, CDR2 FQGNSA. The CDR3 totals 16 residues. CDR3 sequence (DNA): TGTGCCAGCAGCTTACAGGGGACTAGCGGGAGAGGTGAGCAGTTCTTC. As protein: CASSLQGTSGRGEQFF.

The count of this clone is one. The chain links TRBV4-1 to TRBJ1-3; D is perhaps TRBD1 (6 bases). Germline V gene lookup returns CDR1 MGHRA and CDR2 YSYEKL. V was pared by 6 bases and J by 1 base, with 13 bases between. The CDR3 is 15 residues long. The CDR3 region has the DNA TGCGCCAGCAGGAAGGCCGGACAGTCTGGAAACACCATATATTTT. Residues: CASRKAGQSGNTIYF.

V gene TRBV28 combines with J gene TRBJ2-5; 8 bases match TRBD1. The J call may be in error: the DNA end matches TRBJ2-7 better. The germline V gene encodes CDR1 MDHEN and CDR2 SYDVKM. The CDR3 totals 14 residues. Here the CDR3 reads CASSLILTGDEQYF. CDR3 DNA: TGTGCCAGCAGCCTAATTCTGACAGGGGACGAGCAGTACTTC.

This clone was recorded a few times. This chain uses TRBV10-3 with TRBJ2-3; D gene uncertain. Germline CDR1 is ENHRY and CDR2 is SYGVKD. The V end lost 4 bases, the J end lost 1 base, and 6 bases lay between the germline ends. This CDR3 region has 13 residues. CDR3 DNA sequence: TGTGCCATCAGTGGAACAGGCACAGATACGCAGTATTTT. It yields the protein CAISGTGTDTQYF.

The rearrangement links TRBV4-3 to TRBJ2-6; D uncertain. The CDR3 sequence is 19 residues long. Trimming took 1 base from V and 0 from J, leaving 16 bases between them. The germline CDR1 and CDR2 sequences are LGHNA and YSLEER. CDR3 sequence reads: CASSQAYVLTFSGANVLTF. CDR3 in DNA: TGCGCCAGCAGCCAAGCGTATGTCCTTACTTTCTCTGGGGCCAACGTCCTGACTTTC.

This rearrangement joins TRBV4-3 to TRBJ2-5; TRBD1 agrees at 10 bases. The CDR3 spans 17 residues. With V trimmed by 3 bases and J by 1 base, 8 bases remained unmatched. Germline V gene data show CDR1 as LGHNA and CDR2 as YSLEER. Here the CDR3 DNA reads TGCGCCAGCAGCCACGGGACAGGGGATAGGAGCCAAGAGACCCAGTACTTC. This encodes CASSHGTGDRSQETQYF.

This chain uses TRBV19 with TRBJ2-2; possibly TRBD1 for D (5 bases). CDR3 length equals 18 residues. Trimming stripped 7 bases from V and 7 bases from J, with 28 bases between. Germline assignment: CDR1 LNHDA and CDR2 SQIVND (reference sequence). Written as DNA, the CDR3 is TGTGCCAGTACCCCCCCGCCCGCAGGGTTAAGGGGTAGCGGGGAGCTGTTTTTT. Its protein product is CASTPPPAGLRGSGELFF.

V gene TRBV15 combines with J gene TRBJ1-5, with 11 bases aligning to TRBD1. V gave up 3 bases and J gave up 8 bases; unmatched junction bases: 6. Germline V gene sequence: CDR1 LNHNV, CDR2 YYDKDF (reference sequence). CDR3 length: 15 amino acids. The CDR3 bases are TGTGCCACCAGCAGTAGGGACAGGGGGATGAAGCCCCAGCATTTT. It translates to CATSSRDRGMKPQHF.

The CDR3 protein is CSETGGREGLSYNEQFF. The CDR3 DNA follows: TGCAGCGAGACAGGGGGGCGGGAGGGCCTTTCCTACAATGAGCAGTTCTTC. The chain carries TRBV29-1 and TRBJ2-1, with D possibly called TRBD1 or TRBD2 (9 bases each). CDR3 length equals 17 residues. Germline CDR1 SQVTM, CDR2 ANQGSEA. V was shortened by 7 bases and J by 1 base, with 23 bases between the two germline ends.

The genes are TRBV6-6 and TRBJ1-2; 7 positions agree with TRBD1. Trimming took 6 bases from V and 7 from J; bases not matched to a gene: 8. The CDR3 has 13 amino acids. Germline CDR1 and CDR2: MNHNY and SVGAGI (reference sequence). The CDR3 nucleotides are TGTGCCAGCAGCCCCGACAGGGTTAGTGGCTACACCTTC. Residues: CASSPDRVSGYTF.

This rearrangement joins TRBV9 to TRBJ1-6, with D possibly TRBD1 on 5 matching bases. The germline V gene encodes CDR1 SGDLS and CDR2 YYNGEE. V lost 2 bases, J lost 10 bases, and 16 bases lay in between. The CDR3 contains 15 residues. The CDR3 here is CASSVGRADYSPLHF. CDR3 in DNA: TGTGCCAGCAGCGTGGGCAGGGCGGATTACTCACCCCTCCACTTT.

This clone came up a few times. The chain is built from TRBV29-1 and TRBJ2-3, with D tentatively TRBD1 (6 bases). Between the trimmed V and J ends, which lost 8 bases and 2 bases, there was a span of 20 bases. Germline CDR1 reads SQVTM; CDR2 reads ANQGSEA. The CDR3 length is 15 residues. CDR3 residues: CSLHSYTGITDTQYF. CDR3 sequence (DNA): TGCAGCCTCCACTCATATACAGGGATCACAGATACGCAGTATTTT.

J is TRBJ2-5 and V is TRBV11-3; 9 bases match TRBD2. Germline loops: CDR1 SGHNT, CDR2 YENEEA. After removal of 3 bases from V and 4 bases from J, the junction contained 6 bases not matched to a gene. The CDR3 extends over 15 amino acids. The CDR3 DNA follows: TGTGCCAGCAGCTTCAGGCTAGCGGGAACAGAGACCCAGTACTTC. It translates to CASSFRLAGTETQYF. Looking up the rest from reference TRBV11-3 and TRBJ2-5 gives the full variable domain: EAGVVQSPRYKIIEKKQPVAFWCNPISGHNTLYWYLQNLGQGPELLIRYENEEAVDDSQLPKDRFSAERLKGVDSTLKIQPAELGDSAVYLCASSFRLAGTETQYFGPGTRLLVL.

The rearrangement links TRBV27 to TRBJ1-1; TRBD1 matches at 11 bases. V shed 5 bases and J 2 bases; nucleotides not matched to a gene: 7. The CDR3 length is 16 residues. In germline, CDR1 is MNHEY, CDR2 SMNVEV (reference sequence). CDR3 coding DNA: TGTGCCAGCAGTCACCGGGACAGGGGGTTTAACACTGAAGCTTTCTTT. Its translation: CASSHRDRGFNTEAFF.

The V gene is TRBV5-1, the J gene TRBJ2-5, with D perhaps matching TRBD1 (6 bases). The J call may be incorrect, as the DNA end agrees better with TRBJ2-7. The CDR3 spans 14 residues. Germline CDR1 is SGHRS and CDR2 is YFSETQ. CDR3 nucleotides: TGCGCCAGCAGCCCAGGGGCGATTGCCTACGAGCAGTACTTC. Amino acid sequence: CASSPGAIAYEQYF.

V gene TRBV18 combines with J gene TRBJ2-7; 8 bases match TRBD1. Germline trimming cut 3 bases from V and 7 bases from J; bases unmatched to any gene: 14. Germline loops: CDR1 KGHSH, CDR2 LQKENI. The CDR3 is 16 residues long. The CDR3 reads CASSPGLSRGRREQYF. CDR3 DNA sequence: TGTGCCAGCTCACCCGGGTTATCCAGGGGGCGTCGGGAGCAGTACTTC.

The rearrangement links TRBV28 to TRBJ2-3; 10 bases line up with TRBD1. Germline lookup yields CDR1 MDHEN and CDR2 SYDVKM. The CDR3 covers 13 residues. The V and J ends lost 10 bases and 3 bases, in that order; junction bases with no gene match: 4. In DNA form, the CDR3 reads TGTGCCATTCCGGGACAGGGGACAGATACGCAGTATTTT. Amino acids: CAIPGQGTDTQYF.

The chain uses TRBV19 and TRBJ2-7; perhaps TRBD1 as D (5 bases). The germline V gene encodes CDR1 LNHDA and CDR2 SQIVND (reference sequence). This CDR3 is built from 11 residues. V was pared by 6 bases and J by 3 bases, with 6 bases between. The CDR3 bases are TGTGCCAGTAGCCAGGGCTACGAGCAGTACTTC. This gives the protein CASSQGYEQYF.

This rearrangement joins TRBV5-6 to TRBJ1-1; no clear D gene. This CDR3 is 14 amino acids long. Germline V gene sequence: CDR1 SGHDT, CDR2 YYEEEE. The V and J ends lost 3 bases and 5 bases respectively, with 14 bases between them. The CDR3 DNA sequence: TGTGCCAGCAGCTCCGTCCGGGAGGGAACTGAAGCTTTCTTT. It is translated as CASSSVREGTEAFF.

This chain connects TRBV11-2 to TRBJ2-5; TRBD1 aligns across 7 bases. The germline V gene has CDR1 SGHAT and CDR2 FQNNGV. The CDR3 has 15 amino acids. J lost 4 bases, V lost 5 bases, and 10 bases had no gene match. CDR3 DNA: TGTGCCAGCAGCCTTACACAGGGGTCTGGAGAGACCCAGTACTTC. Translation gives CASSLTQGSGETQYF.

V gene TRBV28 combines with J gene TRBJ2-3; 8 bases are a match to TRBD2. The CDR3 contains 17 residues. Trimming at V came to 4 bases and at J to 3 bases, leaving 12 bases not matched to a gene. Germline lookup yields CDR1 MDHEN and CDR2 SYDVKM. The CDR3 sequence: CASSSPARGLGTDTQYF. The CDR3 region has the DNA TGTGCCAGCAGTTCACCCGCCCGGGGACTAGGGACAGATACGCAGTATTTT.

The chain recombines TRBV28 with TRBJ1-4; possibly TRBD1 for D (5 bases). Per the germline V gene, CDR1 is MDHEN and CDR2 is SYDVKM. The CDR3 covers 13 residues. V gave up 5 bases and J gave up 6 bases, with 10 bases separating them. The CDR3 DNA is TGTGCCAGCAGTCCCCCGGGGGATGAAAAACTGTTTTTT. Translating gives CASSPPGDEKLFF. Using reference TRBV28 and TRBJ1-4 for the parts outside the CDR3, the full variable domain is DVKVTQSSRYLVKRTGEKVFLECVQDMDHENMFWYRQDPGLGLRLIYFSYDVKMKEKGDIPEGYSVSREKKERFSLILESASTNQTSMYLCASSPPGDEKLFFGSGTQLSVL.